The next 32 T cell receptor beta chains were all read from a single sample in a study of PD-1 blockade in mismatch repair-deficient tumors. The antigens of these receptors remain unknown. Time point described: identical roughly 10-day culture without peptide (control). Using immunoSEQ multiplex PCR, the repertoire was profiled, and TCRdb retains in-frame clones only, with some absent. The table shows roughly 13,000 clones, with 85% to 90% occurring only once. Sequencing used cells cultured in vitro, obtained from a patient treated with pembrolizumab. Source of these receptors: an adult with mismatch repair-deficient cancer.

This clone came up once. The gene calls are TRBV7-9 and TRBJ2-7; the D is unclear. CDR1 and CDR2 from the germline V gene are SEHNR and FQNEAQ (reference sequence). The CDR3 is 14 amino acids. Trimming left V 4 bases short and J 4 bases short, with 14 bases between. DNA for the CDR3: TGTGCCAGCAGCTCGTGGGCTAGTGGGTACGAGCAGTACTTC. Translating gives CASSSWASGYEQYF.

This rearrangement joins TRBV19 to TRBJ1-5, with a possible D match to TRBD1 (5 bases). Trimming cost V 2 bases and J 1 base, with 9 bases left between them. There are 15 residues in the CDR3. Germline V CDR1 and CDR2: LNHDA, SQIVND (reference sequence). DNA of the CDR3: TGTGCCAGTAGTATAACAGGAGGGAGCAATCAGCCCCAGCATTTT. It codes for CASSITGGSNQPQHF.

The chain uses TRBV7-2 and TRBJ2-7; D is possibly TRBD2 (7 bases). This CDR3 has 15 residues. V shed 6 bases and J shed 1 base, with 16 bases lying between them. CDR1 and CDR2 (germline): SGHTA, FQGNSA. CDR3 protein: CASSREGGKSYEQYF. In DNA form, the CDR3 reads TGTGCCAGCAGTAGGGAGGGGGGGAAATCCTACGAGCAGTACTTC.

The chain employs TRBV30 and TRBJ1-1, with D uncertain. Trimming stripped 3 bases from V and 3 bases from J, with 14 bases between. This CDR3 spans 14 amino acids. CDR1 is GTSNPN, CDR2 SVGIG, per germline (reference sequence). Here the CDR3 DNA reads TGTGCCTGGAGGGCCTGCCTCGGGGACACTGAAGCTTTCTTT. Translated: CAWRACLGDTEAFF. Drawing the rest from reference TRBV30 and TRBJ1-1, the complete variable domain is SQTIHQWPATLVQPVGSPLSLECTVEGTSNPNLYWYRQAAGRGLQLLFYSVGIGQISSEVPQNLSASRPQDRQFILSSKKLLLSDSGFYLCAWRACLGDTEAFFGQGTRLTVV.

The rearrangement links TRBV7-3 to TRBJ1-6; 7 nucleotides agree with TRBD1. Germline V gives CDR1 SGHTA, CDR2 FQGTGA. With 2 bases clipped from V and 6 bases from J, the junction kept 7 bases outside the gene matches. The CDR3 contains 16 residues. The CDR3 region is CASSLVNDRVNSPLHF. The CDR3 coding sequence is TGTGCCAGCAGCTTAGTAAACGACAGGGTTAATTCACCCCTCCACTTT.

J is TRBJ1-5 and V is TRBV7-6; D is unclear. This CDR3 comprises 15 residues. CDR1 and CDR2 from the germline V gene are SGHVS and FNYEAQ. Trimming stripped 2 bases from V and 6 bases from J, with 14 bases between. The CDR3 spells CASSLSSGFGQPQHF. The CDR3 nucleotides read TGTGCCAGCAGCTTATCGTCTGGCTTCGGTCAGCCCCAGCATTTT.

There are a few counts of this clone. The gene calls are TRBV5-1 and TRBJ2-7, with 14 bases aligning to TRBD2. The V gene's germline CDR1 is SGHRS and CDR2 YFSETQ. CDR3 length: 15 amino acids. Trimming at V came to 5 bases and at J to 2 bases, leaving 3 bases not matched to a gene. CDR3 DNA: TGCGCCAGCAGGACGGGACTAGCGGGGGCCTACGAGCAGTACTTC. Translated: CASRTGLAGAYEQYF.

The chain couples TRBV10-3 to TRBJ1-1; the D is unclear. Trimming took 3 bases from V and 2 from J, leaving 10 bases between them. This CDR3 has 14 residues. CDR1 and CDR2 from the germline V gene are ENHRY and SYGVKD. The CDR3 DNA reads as TGTGCCATCAGTGATTTCAGCGCTAACACTGAAGCTTTCTTT. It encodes CAISDFSANTEAFF.

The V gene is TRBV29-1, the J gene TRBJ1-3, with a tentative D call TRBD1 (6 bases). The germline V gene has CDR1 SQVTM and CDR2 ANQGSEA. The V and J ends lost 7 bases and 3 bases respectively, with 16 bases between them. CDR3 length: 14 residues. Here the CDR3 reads CSAGGLGGGNTIYF. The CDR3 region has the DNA TGCAGCGCTGGGGGGCTCGGTGGTGGAAACACCATATATTTT.

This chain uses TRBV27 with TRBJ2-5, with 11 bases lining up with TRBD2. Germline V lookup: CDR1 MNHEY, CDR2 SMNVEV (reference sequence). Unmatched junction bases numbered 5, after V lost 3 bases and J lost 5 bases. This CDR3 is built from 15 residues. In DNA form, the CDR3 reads TGTGCCAGCAGTTTTTCGGCTAGCGGGAGGGAGACCCAGTACTTC. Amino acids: CASSFSASGRETQYF.

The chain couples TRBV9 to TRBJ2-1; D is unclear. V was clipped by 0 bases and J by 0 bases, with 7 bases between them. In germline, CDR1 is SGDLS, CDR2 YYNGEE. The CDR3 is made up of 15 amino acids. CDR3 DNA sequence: TGTGCCAGCAGCGTAGTAGGCGCCTCCTACAATGAGCAGTTCTTC. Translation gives CASSVVGASYNEQFF.

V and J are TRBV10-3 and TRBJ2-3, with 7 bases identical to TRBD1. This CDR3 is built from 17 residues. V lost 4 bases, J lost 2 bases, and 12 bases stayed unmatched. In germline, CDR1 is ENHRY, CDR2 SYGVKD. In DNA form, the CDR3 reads TGTGCCATCAGTGGTCCCGGGACAGCGGACATCACAGATACGCAGTATTTT. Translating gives CAISGPGTADITDTQYF.

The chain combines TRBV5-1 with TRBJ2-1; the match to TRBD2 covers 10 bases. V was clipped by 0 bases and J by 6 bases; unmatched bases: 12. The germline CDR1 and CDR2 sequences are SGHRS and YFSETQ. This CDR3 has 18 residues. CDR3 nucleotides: TGCGCCAGCAGCTTGGGACCCCGGCTAGCGGGAGTATCCAATGAGCAGTTCTTC. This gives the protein CASSLGPRLAGVSNEQFF.

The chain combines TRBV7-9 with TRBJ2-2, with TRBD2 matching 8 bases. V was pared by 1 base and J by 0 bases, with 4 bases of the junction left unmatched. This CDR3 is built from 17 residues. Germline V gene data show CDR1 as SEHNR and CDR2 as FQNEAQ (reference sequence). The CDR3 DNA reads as TGTGCCAGCAGCTTAGGCCTAGCGGGTGCGAACACCGGGGAGCTGTTTTTT. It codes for CASSLGLAGANTGELFF.

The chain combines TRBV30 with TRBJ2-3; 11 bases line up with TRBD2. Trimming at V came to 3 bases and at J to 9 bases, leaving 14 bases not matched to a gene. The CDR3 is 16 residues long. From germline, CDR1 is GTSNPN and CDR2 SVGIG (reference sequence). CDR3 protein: CAWRAATSGKGATQYF. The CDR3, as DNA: TGTGCCTGGAGAGCCGCGACTAGCGGGAAGGGGGCAACGCAGTATTTT.

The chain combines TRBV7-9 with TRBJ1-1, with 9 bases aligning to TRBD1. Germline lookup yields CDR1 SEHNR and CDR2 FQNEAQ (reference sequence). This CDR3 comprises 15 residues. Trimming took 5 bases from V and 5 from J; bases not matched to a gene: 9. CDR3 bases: TGTGCCAGCAGCAGTGGGGACAGGGCTAATACTGAAGCTTTCTTT. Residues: CASSSGDRANTEAFF.

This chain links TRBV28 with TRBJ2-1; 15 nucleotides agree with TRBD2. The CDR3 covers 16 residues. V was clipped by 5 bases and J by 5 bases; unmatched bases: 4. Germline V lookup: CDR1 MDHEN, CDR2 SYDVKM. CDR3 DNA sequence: TGTGCCAGCAGTCCGGGACTAGCGGGAGGTAACAATGAGCAGTTCTTC. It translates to CASSPGLAGGNNEQFF.

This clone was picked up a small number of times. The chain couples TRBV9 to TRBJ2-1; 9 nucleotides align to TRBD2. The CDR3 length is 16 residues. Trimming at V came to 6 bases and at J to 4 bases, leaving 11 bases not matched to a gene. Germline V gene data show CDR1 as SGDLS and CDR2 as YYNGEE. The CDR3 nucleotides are TGTGCCAGCAACCCTCGCGGGGCGGGAGGGTACAATGAGCAGTTCTTC. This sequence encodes CASNPRGAGGYNEQFF.

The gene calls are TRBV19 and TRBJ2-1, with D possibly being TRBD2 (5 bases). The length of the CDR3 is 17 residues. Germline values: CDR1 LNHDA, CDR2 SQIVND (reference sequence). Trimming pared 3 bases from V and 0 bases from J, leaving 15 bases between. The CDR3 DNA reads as TGTGCCAGTAGTATGGGAATAGCGCCCAACTCCTACAATGAGCAGTTCTTC. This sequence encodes CASSMGIAPNSYNEQFF.

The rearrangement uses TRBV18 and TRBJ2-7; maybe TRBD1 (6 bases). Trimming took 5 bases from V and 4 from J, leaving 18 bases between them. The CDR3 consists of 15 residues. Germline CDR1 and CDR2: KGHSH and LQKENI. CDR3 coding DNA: TGTGCCAGCTCATTGACGACAGGTGACATTTACGAGCAGTACTTC. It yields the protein CASSLTTGDIYEQYF.

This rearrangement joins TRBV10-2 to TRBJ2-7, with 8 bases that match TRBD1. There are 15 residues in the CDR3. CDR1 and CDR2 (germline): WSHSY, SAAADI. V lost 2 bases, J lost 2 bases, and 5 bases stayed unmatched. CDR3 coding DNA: TGCGCCAGCAGTGAGCTACGACAGGGGACCTACGAGCAGTACTTC. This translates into CASSELRQGTYEQYF.

In nucleotides, the CDR3 is TGTGCCAGCAGCCTAACAGGGAGAGGGGAACTCCACTTT. Translation gives CASSLTGRGELHF. The J gene is TRBJ1-6, the V gene TRBV13; perhaps TRBD1 as D (6 bases). V was trimmed by 5 bases and J by 16 bases, leaving 18 bases between them. This CDR3 spans 13 amino acids. Germline values: CDR1 PRHDT, CDR2 FYEKMQ (reference sequence).

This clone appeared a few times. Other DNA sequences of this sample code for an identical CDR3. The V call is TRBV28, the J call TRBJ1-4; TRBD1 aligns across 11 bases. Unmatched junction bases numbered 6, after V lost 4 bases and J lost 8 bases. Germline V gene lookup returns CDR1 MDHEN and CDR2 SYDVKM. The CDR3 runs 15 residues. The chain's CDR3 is CASSSGTGGKEKLFF. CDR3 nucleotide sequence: TGTGCCAGCAGTTCAGGGACAGGGGGGAAGGAAAAACTGTTTTTT.

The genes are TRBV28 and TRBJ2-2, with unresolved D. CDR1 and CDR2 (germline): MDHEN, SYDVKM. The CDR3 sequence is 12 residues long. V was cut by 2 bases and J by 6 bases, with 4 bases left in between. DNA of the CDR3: TGTGCCAGCAGTTTAATCGCCGGGGAGCTGTTTTTT. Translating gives CASSLIAGELFF.

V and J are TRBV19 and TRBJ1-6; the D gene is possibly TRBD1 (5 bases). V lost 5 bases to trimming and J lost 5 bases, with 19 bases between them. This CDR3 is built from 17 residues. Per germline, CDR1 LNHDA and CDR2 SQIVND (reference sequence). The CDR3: CASSVLTGGGNNSPLHF. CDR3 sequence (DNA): TGTGCCAGTAGTGTCCTTACTGGGGGAGGGAATAATTCACCCCTCCACTTT. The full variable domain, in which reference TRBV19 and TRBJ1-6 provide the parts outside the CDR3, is DGGITQSPKYLFRKEGQNVTLSCEQNLNHDAMYWYRQDPGQGLRLIYYSQIVNDFQKGDIAEGYSVSREKKESFPLTVTSAQKNPTAFYLCASSVLTGGGNNSPLHFGNGTRLTVT.

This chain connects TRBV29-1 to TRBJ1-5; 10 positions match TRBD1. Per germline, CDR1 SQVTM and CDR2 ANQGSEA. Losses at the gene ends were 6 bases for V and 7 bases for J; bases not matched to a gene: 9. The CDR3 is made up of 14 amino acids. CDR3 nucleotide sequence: TGCAGCGTCTCCGGGACAGGGGTGAAGCAGCCCCAGCATTTT. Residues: CSVSGTGVKQPQHF.

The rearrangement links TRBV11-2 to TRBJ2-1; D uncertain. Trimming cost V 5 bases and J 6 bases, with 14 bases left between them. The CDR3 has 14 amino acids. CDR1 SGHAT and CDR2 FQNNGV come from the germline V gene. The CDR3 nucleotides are TGTGCCAGCAGCCAACCCATGAGGTCCAATGAGCAGTTCTTC. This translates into CASSQPMRSNEQFF.

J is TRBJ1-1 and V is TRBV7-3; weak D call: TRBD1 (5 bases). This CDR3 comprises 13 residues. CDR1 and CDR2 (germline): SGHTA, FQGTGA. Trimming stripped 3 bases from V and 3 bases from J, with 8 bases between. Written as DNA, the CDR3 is TGTGCCAGCAGCTTGTCGGGGGACACTGAAGCTTTCTTT. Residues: CASSLSGDTEAFF.

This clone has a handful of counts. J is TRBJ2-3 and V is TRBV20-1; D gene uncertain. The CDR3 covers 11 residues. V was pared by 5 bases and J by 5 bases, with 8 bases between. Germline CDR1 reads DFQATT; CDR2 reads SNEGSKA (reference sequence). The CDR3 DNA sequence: TGCAGTGCTCCCTGGCGAGATACGCAGTATTTT. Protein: CSAPWRDTQYF.

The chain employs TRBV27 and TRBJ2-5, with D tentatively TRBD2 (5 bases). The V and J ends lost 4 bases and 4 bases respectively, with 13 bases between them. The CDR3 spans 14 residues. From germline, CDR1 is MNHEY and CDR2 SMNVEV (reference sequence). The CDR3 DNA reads TGTGCCAGCAGTTCTCGGACTCCTCCAGAGACCCAGTACTTC. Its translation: CASSSRTPPETQYF.

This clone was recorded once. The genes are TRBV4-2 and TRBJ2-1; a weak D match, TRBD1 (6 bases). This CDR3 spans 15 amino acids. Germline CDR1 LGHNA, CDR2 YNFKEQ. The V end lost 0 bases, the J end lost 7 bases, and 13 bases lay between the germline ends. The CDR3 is CASSQEGRDINEQFF. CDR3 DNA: TGTGCCAGCAGCCAAGAGGGCCGGGACATTAATGAGCAGTTCTTC.

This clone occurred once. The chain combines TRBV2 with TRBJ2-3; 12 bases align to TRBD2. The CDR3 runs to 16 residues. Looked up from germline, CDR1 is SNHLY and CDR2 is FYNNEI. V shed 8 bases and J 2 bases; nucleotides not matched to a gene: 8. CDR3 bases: TGTGCCAGCGGCTGGCTAGCGGGAGGGAACACAGATACGCAGTATTTT. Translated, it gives CASGWLAGGNTDTQYF.